This entry lists 16 T cell receptor beta chains sequenced from one sample in a study of T cell responses to AZD1222 COVID-19 vaccine. Data came from immunoSEQ multiplex PCR; TCRdb stores just in-frame clones and leaves some out. The sample holds under 130,000 clones, nearly 90% seen once. The sequences come from peripheral blood, collected 28 days after the second AZD1222 dose. The receptor set was obtained from an adult who received the AZD1222 COVID-19 vaccine.

This rearrangement joins TRBV6-1 to TRBJ1-5; D possibly corresponds to TRBD1 (5 bases). V was pared by 3 bases and J by 2 bases, with 8 bases between. CDR1 is MNHNS and CDR2 is SASEGT in the germline V gene. The CDR3 is made up of 14 amino acids. CDR3 amino acids: CASSDGGGNQPQHF. For the CDR3, the DNA is TGTGCCAGCAGTGATGGGGGTGGCAATCAGCCCCAGCATTTT.

This clone appeared a few times. The chain carries TRBV6-5 and TRBJ2-7; 9 bases line up with TRBD1. The CDR3 sequence is 15 residues long. J lost 4 bases, V lost 6 bases, and 10 bases had no gene match. Germline CDR1 and CDR2: MNHEY and SVGAGI. The CDR3: CASSRGQGAMYEQYF. The CDR3 region has the DNA TGTGCCAGCAGCAGGGGACAGGGAGCGATGTACGAGCAGTACTTC.

The chain combines TRBV18 with TRBJ2-3, with a possible D match to TRBD2 (6 bases). The CDR3 has 15 residues. V gave up 3 bases and J gave up 1 base, with 11 bases separating them. Germline V gene sequence: CDR1 KGHSH, CDR2 LQKENI. This CDR3 reads CASSPRPGGTDTQYF. CDR3 bases: TGTGCCAGCTCACCCCGACCGGGGGGCACAGATACGCAGTATTTT.

The chain combines TRBV13 with TRBJ1-2; weak D call: TRBD1 (5 bases). CDR3 length equals 15 residues. Germline V gene data show CDR1 as PRHDT and CDR2 as FYEKMQ (reference sequence). Trimming left V 2 bases short and J 4 bases short, with 14 bases between. The CDR3 region is CASSLNGRGAYGYTF. The CDR3 DNA is TGTGCCAGCAGCTTAAACGGGAGAGGGGCCTATGGCTACACCTTC.

V is TRBV19 and J is TRBJ1-5; 10 nucleotides agree with TRBD1. CDR3 length: 17 amino acids. Germline V CDR1 and CDR2: LNHDA, SQIVND (reference sequence). With 8 bases clipped from V and 2 bases from J, the junction kept 12 bases outside the gene matches. CDR3: CASATGTGERGNQPQHF. Here the CDR3 DNA reads TGTGCCAGTGCAACCGGGACAGGGGAGCGTGGCAATCAGCCCCAGCATTTT.

The chain uses TRBV2 and TRBJ2-5; no definite D call. Per germline, CDR1 SNHLY and CDR2 FYNNEI. The CDR3 is 12 residues long. Between the trimmed V and J ends, which lost 8 bases and 4 bases, there was a span of 11 bases. The CDR3 coding sequence is TGTGCCAGCGACGGATTGGGAGAGACCCAGTACTTC. This codes for CASDGLGETQYF.

V is TRBV6-1 and J is TRBJ1-2; D is possibly TRBD1 (5 bases). CDR1 MNHNS and CDR2 SASEGT come from the germline V gene. The V end was cut by 2 bases, the J end by 4 bases, with 14 bases between. The CDR3 covers 15 residues. The CDR3 is CASSETGAASYGYTF. CDR3 nucleotides: TGTGCCAGCAGTGAAACCGGGGCTGCTAGCTATGGCTACACCTTC.

The V call is TRBV28, the J call TRBJ2-6; D remains ambiguous. The CDR3 contains 18 residues. Germline V gene data show CDR1 as MDHEN and CDR2 as SYDVKM. Trimming pared 5 bases from V and 0 bases from J, leaving 17 bases between. The CDR3 DNA reads TGTGCCAGCAGTACGAAAATCAGGAATCTCTCTGGGGCCAACGTCCTGACTTTC. It encodes CASSTKIRNLSGANVLTF.

The chain couples TRBV24-1 to TRBJ2-2; TRBD1 is a possible D gene (5 bases). V was trimmed by 7 bases and J by 2 bases, leaving 10 bases between them. CDR3 length equals 14 residues. Germline V gene sequence: CDR1 KGHDR, CDR2 SFDVKD. This chain's CDR3 is CATSQTVNTGELFF. CDR3 sequence (DNA): TGTGCCACCAGCCAGACAGTAAACACCGGGGAGCTGTTTTTT.

This sequence joins TRBV3-1 (or the pseudogene TRBV3-2) and TRBJ2-5, with TRBD1 matching over 9 bases. Germline CDR1 is LGHDT and CDR2 is YNNKEL (reference sequence). The CDR3 is 17 residues long. Losses at the gene ends were 1 base for V and 1 base for J; bases not matched to a gene: 7. The CDR3 bases are TGTGCCAGCAGCCAAGCGACGACAGGGGGACCCCAAGAGACCCAGTACTTC. It is translated as CASSQATTGGPQETQYF.

This clone showed up just once. This chain joins TRBV27 and TRBJ2-7; 7 nucleotides align to TRBD2. This CDR3 region has 13 residues. Per the germline V gene, CDR1 is MNHEY and CDR2 is SMNVEV (reference sequence). After removal of 6 bases from V and 6 bases from J, the junction contained 8 bases not matched to a gene. DNA for the CDR3: TGTGCCAGCAGGAGTGGGACTACTCGCGAGCAGTACTTC. Its translation is CASRSGTTREQYF.

The chain carries TRBV3-1 (or the pseudogene TRBV3-2) and TRBJ2-3; D ambiguous. The CDR3 totals 15 residues. Trimming removed 6 bases at V and 0 bases at J, with 13 bases between. In germline, CDR1 is LGHDT, CDR2 YNNKEL (reference sequence). In DNA, the CDR3 is TGTGCCAGCAGACGGCGCCGCACTAGCACAGATACGCAGTATTTT. It codes for CASRRRRTSTDTQYF.

This chain joins TRBV7-2 and TRBJ1-2; possible D gene TRBD1, 6 bases. V lost 2 bases, J lost 8 bases, and 12 bases lay in between. Germline CDR1 is SGHTA and CDR2 is FQGNSA. This CDR3 has 13 residues. CDR3 nucleotide sequence: TGTGCCAGCAGCTTACAACAGGGCGGGGGCTACACCTTC. Protein: CASSLQQGGGYTF.

This chain joins TRBV7-3 and TRBJ1-6; D is unresolved. This CDR3 has 12 residues. Germline values: CDR1 SGHTA, CDR2 FQGTGA. V shed 8 bases and J shed 7 bases, with 9 bases lying between them. DNA for the CDR3: TGTGCCAGCTCGGCGGGGAATTCACCCCTCCACTTT. This encodes CASSAGNSPLHF.

This rearrangement joins TRBV18 to TRBJ1-4; D uncertain. The CDR3 loop spans 15 amino acids. Trimming cost V 2 bases and J 3 bases, with 10 bases left between them. Germline V gives CDR1 KGHSH, CDR2 LQKENI. CDR3 DNA sequence: TGTGCCAGCTCACCATTGTCAGGCCCTAATGAAAAACTGTTTTTT. Translation gives CASSPLSGPNEKLFF.

The chain joins TRBV9 to TRBJ2-3, with 10 bases fitting TRBD2. Germline assignment: CDR1 SGDLS and CDR2 YYNGEE. CDR3 size: 18 residues. V was pared by 0 bases and J by 5 bases, with 12 bases of the junction left unmatched. CDR3 sequence: CASSVGGGLAGVKDTQYF. The CDR3 DNA follows: TGTGCCAGCAGCGTAGGGGGCGGGCTAGCGGGAGTCAAAGATACGCAGTATTTT. Full variable domain (missing parts from reference TRBV9 and TRBJ2-3): DSGVTQTPKHLITATGQRVTLRCSPRSGDLSVYWYQQSLDQGLQFLIQYYNGEERAKGNILERFSAQQFPDLHSELNLSSLELGDSALYFCASSVGGGLAGVKDTQYFGPGTRLTVL.